The clone carrying this T cell receptor beta chain has only a few counts. Its antigen is currently unknown. Trimming took off 1 base at V and 5 bases at J, with 6 bases between the two ends. Germline V lookup: CDR1 LGHNA, CDR2 YNFKEQ. The length of the CDR3 is 12 residues. The sample comes from a study of T-cell reconstitution after alpha-beta-depleted transplantation in children. Notes on the study in general: Two months or so post-transplant, alpha-beta T cells reportedly derived from several hundred expanded graft clones. Newly produced T cells mostly provided counts and TCRbeta diversity after one year, as hyperexpanded clones declined.

Preparation of the TCRbeta library was carried out with unique molecular identifiers. TCRdb called the PCR reads again in MiXCR, with one record for every CDR3 protein. This table holds 45,000 to 70,000 distinct CDR3 sequences, roughly 46% found once. Source: PBMCs, mostly from graft donor cells, taken 360 days after TCRalphabeta/CD19-depleted stem cell transplant. This rearrangement joins TRBV4-2 to TRBJ2-7; no clear D gene. The sequence was collected from a male patient between 5 and 17 years old who had a stem cell transplant for acute lymphoblastic leukemia, so the T cells may come from the graft donor. The CDR3 loop is CASSQGWDEQYF. DNA for the CDR3: TGTGCCAGCAGCCAAGGTTGGGACGAGCAGTACTTC.